The TCR beta chain described here comes from a study of blood T cell repertoires in COVID-19. Background on the study: The United States, Italy and Spain supplied acute and convalescent COVID-19 samples.

With 0 bases removed from V and 2 bases from J, the gap between germline ends came to 10 bases. Germline V CDR1 and CDR2: MGHRA, YSYEKL. The length of the CDR3 is 15 residues. Assay used: immunoSEQ multiplex PCR; TCRdb lists only in-frame clones, some missing. There are 150,000 to 250,000 clones in the sample; less than 95% occur only once, and 0.76% lies in the top ten. The chain recombines TRBV4-1 with TRBJ1-2; D gene uncertain. Sequences were obtained from peripheral blood. This TCR derives from a man aged 25-40 years with COVID-19, enrolled during active disease. The CDR3 region has the DNA TGCGCCAGCAGCCAAGACGGGTACGGGAACTATGGCTACACCTTC. It yields the protein CASSQDGYGNYGYTF.